Here is one TCR beta chain with its context. One end of the junction varies from germline; a read error may be responsible. The record originates from a study of glioma-infiltrating T cells after dendritic cell vaccination. Study information: Glioblastoma patients came from Phase I and II dendritic cell vaccination trials.

Stated time point: after dendritic cell vaccination, including at tumor progression/relapse. The V gene's germline CDR1 is SGHRS and CDR2 YFSETQ. This CDR3 is built from 15 residues. TCRdb's table, derived via immunoSEQ multiplex PCR, lists solely in-frame clones and lacks some. The sample yields under 130,000 clones, around 90% seen once. This specimen was blood, taken after dendritic cell vaccination. This receptor was identified in a human donor with glioblastoma. The chain joins TRBV5-1 to TRBJ1-1, with TRBD1 matching over 7 bases. The CDR3 loop reads CANSLVGQRNTEAFF. In nucleotides, the CDR3 is TGCGCCAACAGCTTGGTGGGACAGAGAAACACTGAAGCTTTCTTT.